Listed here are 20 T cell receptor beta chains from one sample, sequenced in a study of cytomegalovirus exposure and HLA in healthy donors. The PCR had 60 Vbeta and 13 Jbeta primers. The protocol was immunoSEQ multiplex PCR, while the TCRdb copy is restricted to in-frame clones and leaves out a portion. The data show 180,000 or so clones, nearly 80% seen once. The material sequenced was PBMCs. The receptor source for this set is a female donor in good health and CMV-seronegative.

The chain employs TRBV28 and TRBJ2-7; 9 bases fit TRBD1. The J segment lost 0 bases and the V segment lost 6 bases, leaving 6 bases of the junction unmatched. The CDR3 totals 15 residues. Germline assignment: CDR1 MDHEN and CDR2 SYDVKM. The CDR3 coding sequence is TGTGCCAGCAGAGAACAGGGGGCAAGCTCCTACGAGCAGTACTTC. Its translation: CASREQGASSYEQYF.

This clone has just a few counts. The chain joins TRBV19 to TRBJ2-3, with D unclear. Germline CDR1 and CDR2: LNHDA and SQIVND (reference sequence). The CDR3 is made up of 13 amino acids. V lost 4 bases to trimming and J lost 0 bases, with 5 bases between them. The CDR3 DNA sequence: TGTGCCAGTAGTAAAGCAAGCACAGATACGCAGTATTTT. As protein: CASSKASTDTQYF. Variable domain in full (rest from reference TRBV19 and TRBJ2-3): DGGITQSPKYLFRKEGQNVTLSCEQNLNHDAMYWYRQDPGQGLRLIYYSQIVNDFQKGDIAEGYSVSREKKESFPLTVTSAQKNPTAFYLCASSKASTDTQYFGPGTRLTVL.

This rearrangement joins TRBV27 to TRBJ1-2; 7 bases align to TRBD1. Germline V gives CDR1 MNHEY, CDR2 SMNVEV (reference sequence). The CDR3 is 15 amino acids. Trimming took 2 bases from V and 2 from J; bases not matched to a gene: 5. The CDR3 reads CASSLRQTGNYGYTF. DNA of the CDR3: TGTGCCAGCAGTTTACGACAGACAGGGAACTATGGCTACACCTTC.

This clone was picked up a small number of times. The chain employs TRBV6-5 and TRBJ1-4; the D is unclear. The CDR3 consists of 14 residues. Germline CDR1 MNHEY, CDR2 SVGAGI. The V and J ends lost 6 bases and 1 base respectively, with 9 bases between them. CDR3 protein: CASSPSVTNEKLFF. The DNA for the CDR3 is TGTGCCAGCAGCCCTTCGGTAACTAATGAAAAACTGTTTTTT.

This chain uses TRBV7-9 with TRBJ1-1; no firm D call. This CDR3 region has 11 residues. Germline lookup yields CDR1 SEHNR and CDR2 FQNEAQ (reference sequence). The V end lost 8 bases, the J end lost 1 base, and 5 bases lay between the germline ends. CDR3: CASRKNTEAFF. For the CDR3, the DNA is TGTGCCAGCCGTAAGAACACTGAAGCTTTCTTT.

DNA for the CDR3: TGCGCCAGCAGCCAAGAAGCAGGGTTCGAAGAAAAACTGTTTTTT. Protein: CASSQEAGFEEKLFF. The chain links TRBV4-3 to TRBJ1-4; TRBD1 might be the D (5 bases). This CDR3 contains 15 residues. V was trimmed by 0 bases and J by 8 bases, leaving 13 bases between them. CDR1 LGHNA and CDR2 YSLEER come from the germline V gene.

In nucleotides, the CDR3 is TGTGCCAGCAGCGTAGGCCAGGGGCCCTACAATGAGCAGTTCTTC. It specifies CASSVGQGPYNEQFF. The rearrangement uses TRBV9 and TRBJ2-1; possible D gene TRBD1, 6 bases. The CDR3 loop spans 15 amino acids. In germline, CDR1 is SGDLS, CDR2 YYNGEE. The V end lost 0 bases, the J end lost 2 bases, and 9 bases lay between the germline ends.

The CDR3 loop is CASSIGTYYEKLFF. In nucleotides, the CDR3 is TGTGCCAGCAGTATCGGGACATACTATGAAAAACTGTTTTTT. The chain recombines TRBV28 with TRBJ1-4, with D perhaps matching TRBD1 (6 bases). CDR1 and CDR2 from the germline V gene are MDHEN and SYDVKM. The CDR3 covers 14 residues. V lost 5 bases and J 6 bases, leaving 13 bases between the germline ends.

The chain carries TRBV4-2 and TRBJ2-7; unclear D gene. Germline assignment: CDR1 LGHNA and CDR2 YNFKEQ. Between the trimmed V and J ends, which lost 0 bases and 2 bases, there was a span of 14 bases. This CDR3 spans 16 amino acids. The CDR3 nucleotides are TGTGCCAGCAGCCAAGATGGTACACCCCCGACCTACGAGCAGTACTTC. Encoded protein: CASSQDGTPPTYEQYF.

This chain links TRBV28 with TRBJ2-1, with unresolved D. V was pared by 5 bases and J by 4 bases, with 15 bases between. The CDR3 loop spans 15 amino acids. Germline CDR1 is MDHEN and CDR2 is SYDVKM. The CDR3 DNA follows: TGTGCCAGCAGTGCAGCCAGGTCCTTTTACAATGAGCAGTTCTTC. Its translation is CASSAARSFYNEQFF.

Written as DNA, the CDR3 is TGTGCCAGCATCCGGGGGAGTGGGGACTATGGCTACACCTTC. It specifies CASIRGSGDYGYTF. This rearrangement joins TRBV6-1 to TRBJ1-2; a weak D match, TRBD1 (5 bases). The CDR3 is 14 residues long. Trimming shortened V by 7 bases and J by 3 bases, and 15 bases separated the two germline ends. CDR1 and CDR2 (germline): MNHNS, SASEGT.

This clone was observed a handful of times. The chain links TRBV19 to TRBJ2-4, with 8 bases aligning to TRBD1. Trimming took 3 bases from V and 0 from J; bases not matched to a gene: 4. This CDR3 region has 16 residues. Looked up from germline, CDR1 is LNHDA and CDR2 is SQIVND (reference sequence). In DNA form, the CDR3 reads TGTGCCAGTAGTATCTGGACAGGGATAGCCAAAAACATTCAGTACTTC. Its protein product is CASSIWTGIAKNIQYF. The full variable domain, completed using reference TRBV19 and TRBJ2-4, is DGGITQSPKYLFRKEGQNVTLSCEQNLNHDAMYWYRQDPGQGLRLIYYSQIVNDFQKGDIAEGYSVSREKKESFPLTVTSAQKNPTAFYLCASSIWTGIAKNIQYFGAGTRLSVL.

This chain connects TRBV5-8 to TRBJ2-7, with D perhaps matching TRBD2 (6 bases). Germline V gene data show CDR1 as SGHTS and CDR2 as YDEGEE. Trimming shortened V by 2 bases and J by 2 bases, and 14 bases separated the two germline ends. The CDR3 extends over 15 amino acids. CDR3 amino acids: CASSFTGTPAYEQYF. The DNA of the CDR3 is TGTGCCAGCAGCTTTACCGGGACTCCCGCCTACGAGCAGTACTTC. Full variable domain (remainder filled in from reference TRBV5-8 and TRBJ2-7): EAGVTQSPTHLIKTRGQQATLRCSPISGHTSVYWYQQALGLGLQFLLWYDEGEERNRGNFPPRFSGRQFPNYSSELNVNALELEDSALYLCASSFTGTPAYEQYFGPGTRLTVT.

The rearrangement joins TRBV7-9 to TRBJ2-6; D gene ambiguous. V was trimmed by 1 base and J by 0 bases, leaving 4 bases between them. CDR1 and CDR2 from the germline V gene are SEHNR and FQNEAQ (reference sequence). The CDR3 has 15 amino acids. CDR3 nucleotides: TGTGCCAGCAGCTTAGACAACTCTGGGGCCAACGTCCTGACTTTC. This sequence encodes CASSLDNSGANVLTF.

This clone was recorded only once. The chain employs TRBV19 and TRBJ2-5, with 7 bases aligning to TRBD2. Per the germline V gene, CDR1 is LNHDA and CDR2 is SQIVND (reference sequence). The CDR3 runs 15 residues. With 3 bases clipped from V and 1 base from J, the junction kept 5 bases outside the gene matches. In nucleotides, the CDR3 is TGTGCCAGTAGTATGGGCGGGAGAGCCCAAGAGACCCAGTACTTC. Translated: CASSMGGRAQETQYF.

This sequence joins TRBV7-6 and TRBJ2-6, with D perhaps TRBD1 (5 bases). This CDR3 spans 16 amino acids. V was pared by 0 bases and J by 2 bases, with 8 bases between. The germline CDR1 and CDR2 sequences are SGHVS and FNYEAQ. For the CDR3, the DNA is TGTGCCAGCAGCTTAGCCCAGGGAACTGGGGCCAACGTCCTGACTTTC. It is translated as CASSLAQGTGANVLTF.

The CDR3 sequence is CASSQDVSLSGTDTQYF. DNA for the CDR3: TGCGCCAGCAGCCAAGACGTATCATTGAGCGGCACAGATACGCAGTATTTT. This chain connects TRBV4-3 to TRBJ2-3; no definite D call. The CDR3 is 17 amino acids. The germline V gene has CDR1 LGHNA and CDR2 YSLEER. The V and J ends lost 0 bases and 1 base respectively, with 14 bases between them.

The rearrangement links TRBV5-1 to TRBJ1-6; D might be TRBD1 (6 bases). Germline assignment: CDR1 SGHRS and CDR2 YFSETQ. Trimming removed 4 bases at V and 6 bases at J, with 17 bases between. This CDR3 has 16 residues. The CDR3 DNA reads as TGCGCCAGCAGCACCTTCTCAGGGGACCCTAATTCACCCCTCCACTTT. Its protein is CASSTFSGDPNSPLHF.

Here the CDR3 reads CASSFFWDRGQTEAFF. CDR3 DNA: TGTGCCAGCAGCTTTTTCTGGGACAGGGGGCAGACTGAAGCTTTCTTT. The J gene is TRBJ1-1, the V gene TRBV7-8, with 12 bases lining up with TRBD1. Germline CDR1 reads SGHVS; CDR2 reads FQNEAQ. V trimming: 3 bases; J trimming: 5 bases; junction bases outside the gene matches: 7. The CDR3 length is 16 residues. Filled out from reference TRBV7-8 and TRBJ1-1, the complete variable domain reads GAGVSQSPRYKVAKRGQDVALRCDPISGHVSLFWYQQALGQGPEFLTYFQNEAQLDKSGLPSDRFFAERPEGSVSTLKIQRTQQEDSAVYLCASSFFWDRGQTEAFFGQGTRLTVV.

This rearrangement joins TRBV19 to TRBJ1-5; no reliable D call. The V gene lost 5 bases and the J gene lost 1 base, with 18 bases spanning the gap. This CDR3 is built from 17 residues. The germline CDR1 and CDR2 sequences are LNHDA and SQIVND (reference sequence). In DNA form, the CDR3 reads TGTGCCAGTAGTCTTAGCCGGGGAACGGGGAGCAATCAGCCCCAGCATTTT. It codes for CASSLSRGTGSNQPQHF.